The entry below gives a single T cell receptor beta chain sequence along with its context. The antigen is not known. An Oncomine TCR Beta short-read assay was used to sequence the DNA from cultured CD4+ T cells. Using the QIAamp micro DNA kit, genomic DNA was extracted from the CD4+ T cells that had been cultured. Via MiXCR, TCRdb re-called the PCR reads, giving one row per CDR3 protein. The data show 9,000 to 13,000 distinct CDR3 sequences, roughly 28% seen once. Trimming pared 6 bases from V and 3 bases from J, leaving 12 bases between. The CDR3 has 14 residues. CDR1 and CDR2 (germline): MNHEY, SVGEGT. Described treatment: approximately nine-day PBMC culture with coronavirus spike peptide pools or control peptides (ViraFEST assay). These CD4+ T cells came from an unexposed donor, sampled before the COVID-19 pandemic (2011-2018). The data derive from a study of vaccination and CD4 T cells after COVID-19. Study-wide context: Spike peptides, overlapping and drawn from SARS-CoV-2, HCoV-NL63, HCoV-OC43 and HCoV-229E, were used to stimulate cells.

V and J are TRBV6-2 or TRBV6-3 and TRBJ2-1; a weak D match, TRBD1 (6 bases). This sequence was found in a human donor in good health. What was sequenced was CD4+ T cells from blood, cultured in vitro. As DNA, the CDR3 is TGTGCCAGCAGGTTAGGACAGTTCTACAATGAGCAGTTCTTC. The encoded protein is CASRLGQFYNEQFF.